This T cell receptor (beta chain) was observed in a study of blood T cell repertoires in COVID-19. Study details: The study drew acute and convalescent COVID-19 samples from the United States, Italy and Spain.

Among Cohort 3 donors, those recovered had two negative PCRs, clearance, or symptom resolution. The CDR3 is 15 amino acids. V lost 4 bases, J lost 4 bases, and 14 bases lay in between. CDR1 LNHDA and CDR2 SQIVND come from the germline V gene (reference sequence). TCRdb's table, derived via immunoSEQ multiplex PCR, lists solely in-frame clones and lacks some. The sample records 270,000 or so clones, roughly 86% being singletons. This chain connects TRBV19 to TRBJ2-1; D is uncertain. This sequence originates from a woman between 18 and 30 years old who had recovered from COVID-19. Sequencing was done on a sample of PBMCs or T cells enriched from blood (not recorded which). CDR3 DNA sequence: TGTGCCAGTAGTACCCGGCCTAGTCCTTACAATGAGCAGTTCTTC. Its protein product is CASSTRPSPYNEQFF. The full variable domain, completed using reference TRBV19 and TRBJ2-1, is DGGITQSPKYLFRKEGQNVTLSCEQNLNHDAMYWYRQDPGQGLRLIYYSQIVNDFQKGDIAEGYSVSREKKESFPLTVTSAQKNPTAFYLCASSTRPSPYNEQFFGPGTRLTVL.